This T cell receptor beta chain was identified in a study of a mutant IDH1 vaccine in newly diagnosed glioma (dated by TCRdb to about 2021). Broadly, across the study: Eight vaccinations were administered to patients in weeks 1, 3, 5, 7, 11, 15, 19 and 23, corresponding to visits V03 through V10. Vaccination started 4-6 weeks after radiotherapy alone, or was given together with temozolomide cycles in the groups whose treatment included chemotherapy. Of the roughly 34 treated patients, approximately 60% were male and 37.5% were female, and a mean age of 40.4 years was recorded. Prior to enrollment, standard therapy consisting of radiotherapy alone, temozolomide alone, or radiochemotherapy with temozolomide had been administered to patients, with the combination being received by most patients. Peripheral blood samples were drawn at six visits, namely V03 (baseline), V05, V07, V10, V12 and V13. For exploratory analyses, 25 to 30 treated patients had longitudinal TCRB deep sequencing done wherever samples were available.

What this sample's time point label stands for: week 11, during vaccination. Every vaccine dose consisted of 300 ug of a 20-mer mutant IDH1 peptide in Montanide, administered subcutaneously together with topical imiquimod. All donors had newly diagnosed IDH1-mutant astrocytomas of WHO grade 3 or 4 that showed loss of nuclear ATRX. The samples were drawn from NOA16, a multicentre, single-arm, open-label phase I trial in Germany that tested a mutant IDH1 peptide vaccine in humans for the first time. Genomic DNA for TCRB sequencing was extracted from EDTA blood using the DNeasy Blood and Tissue Kit. The germline V gene (reference sequence) sets CDR1 to GTSNPN and CDR2 to SVGIG. V ends up 2 bases short and J 7 bases short, with an unmatched junction base count of 13. Taken from cysteine to phenylalanine, the CDR3 has 16 residues. Only the CDR3 region is kept as DNA, spanning 48 bases read in frame from base 1.

The library came from the immunoSEQ multiplex PCR assay. The hsTCRB Kit was used according to the manufacturer's protocol to amplify rearranged TCR beta chain sequences. TCRB libraries were sequenced on an Illumina MiSeq. Per the original workflow: The kit vendor's proprietary platform handled demultiplexing, trimming and gene mapping. TCRdb took over this immuneACCESS table, retaining in-frame rearrangements with V and J assigned. Such tables are incomplete; in checked studies, under half of the missing clones stem from an unresolved V gene, and the remainder is unexplained. V and J calls and clone size are given by that table; D and trimming were obtained from the DNA. This sample gives around 33,000 clones in total; around 87% of them show up just once. The ten biggest clones cover less than 25% of the sample. Regarding this clone: Its antigen is still unknown. No base-level quality is on record; no much larger clone is a single base apart.

Beyond this particular receptor, the publication reports: Vaccine-induced immune responses across multiple MHC alleles were detected in approximately 94% of patients. PBMC samples for TCRB deep sequencing were selected based on availability. It was noted by the authors that analyses of patient blood samples could not be reproduced owing to sample limitations. No apparent relationship was observed between pseudoprogression and alterations in the top peripheral T cell clonotypes detected by TCRB sequencing.

This TCR derives from a man aged 18 to 29 with glioma. The material sequenced was PBMCs, taken from a glioma patient whose treatment included an IDH1 peptide vaccine. The chain is assembled from TRBV30 and TRBJ1-5; 8 bases in between match TRBD1. The CDR3 protein: CAWSPSPTGGRQPQHF. The nucleotide sequence is TGTGCCTGGAGTCCCAGCCCCACAGGGGGACGACAGCCCCAGCATTTT.